This T cell receptor beta chain was identified in a study of blood T cell repertoires in COVID-19. Whole-study context: Collection of acute and convalescent COVID-19 samples took place in the United States, Italy and Spain. PBMCs, B-cell-depleted T cells, or T cells were the source of the cDNA or gDNA that made up the material.

Sequencing used immunoSEQ multiplex PCR; TCRdb keeps in-frame clones, though not all of them. Found here are more than 45,000 clones, over 75% of them singletons; the top ten hold 5% to 6.5%. Germline V lookup: CDR1 MNHEY, CDR2 SVGEGT. This CDR3 is 15 amino acids long. V was clipped by 2 bases and J by 2 bases, with 13 bases between them. The genes are TRBV6-2 or TRBV6-3 and TRBJ2-7, with D tentatively TRBD2 (6 bases). What was sequenced was peripheral blood. This sequence was found in a man between 65 and 79 years old with acute or convalescent COVID-19. The CDR3 nucleotides read TGTGCCAGCAGTTACCCGGGACTCCCAGCCTACGAGCAGTACTTC. Its translation is CASSYPGLPAYEQYF.